The 25 T cell receptor beta chains below were found in one sample sequenced in a study of CD8 T cells in ankylosing spondylitis. TCRdb re-analysed the 5' RACE reads in MiXCR, keeping a single row per CDR3 protein. Counted here are more than 300,000 distinct CDR3 sequences, approximately 10% occurring once; the ten biggest clones make up more than 7%. The sample taken for sequencing was blood, either unsorted or a sorted T cell fraction (not recorded which). The receptors here all came from a female donor with ankylosing spondylitis or in good health (not recorded which).

At least ten counts were recorded for this clonotype. The chain combines TRBV6-6 with TRBJ1-1; TRBD1 might be the D (6 bases). V dropped 5 bases and J dropped 6 bases, with 13 bases sitting between them. The CDR3 consists of 13 residues. The V gene's germline CDR1 is MNHNY and CDR2 SVGAGI (reference sequence). The CDR3 sequence: CASSKPGTPEAFF. The CDR3 DNA sequence: TGTGCCAGCAGTAAACCTGGGACACCTGAAGCTTTCTTT.

J is TRBJ2-3 and V is TRBV7-9; D unclear. Germline lookup yields CDR1 SEHNR and CDR2 FQNEAQ (reference sequence). Trimming removed 4 bases at V and 4 bases at J, with 12 bases between. The CDR3 is made up of 14 amino acids. The CDR3 DNA follows: TGTGCCAGCAGCTACCCCGTGACCCCAGATACGCAGTATTTT. It codes for CASSYPVTPDTQYF.

The chain uses TRBV12-3 or TRBV12-4 and TRBJ1-2; no reliable D call. The V and J ends lost 6 bases and 4 bases respectively, with 9 bases between them. The CDR3 loop spans 12 amino acids. DNA for the CDR3: TGTGCCAGCAGGAACATTGTCTATGGCTACACCTTC. Its translation: CASRNIVYGYTF.

The rearrangement uses TRBV20-1 and TRBJ2-5; D may match TRBD1 or TRBD2 (5 bases each). With 5 bases removed from V and 2 bases from J, the gap between germline ends came to 15 bases. Per the germline V gene, CDR1 is DFQATT and CDR2 is SNEGSKA (reference sequence). The CDR3 consists of 14 residues. The CDR3 here is CSAPDRGPQETQYF. The CDR3 DNA follows: TGCAGTGCTCCCGACCGGGGCCCTCAAGAGACCCAGTACTTC.

This clonotype has ten or more counts. J is TRBJ1-2 and V is TRBV28; the D gene is possibly TRBD1 (5 bases). Germline V gene sequence: CDR1 MDHEN, CDR2 SYDVKM. Trimming removed 6 bases at V and 0 bases at J, with 17 bases between. This CDR3 is built from 16 residues. CDR3: CASSSLHGDPNYGYTF. CDR3 nucleotides: TGTGCCAGCAGCTCCCTCCATGGGGACCCTAACTATGGCTACACCTTC.

Many counts were recorded for this clonotype. This chain connects TRBV12-3 or TRBV12-4 to TRBJ1-1, with no clear D. The CDR3 consists of 12 residues. The germline V and J ends were trimmed by 3 bases and 3 bases, with 5 bases remaining between them. The CDR3 region is CASSLFHTEAFF. CDR3 bases: TGTGCCAGCAGTTTGTTTCACACTGAAGCTTTCTTT.

This clonotype turned up a few times. The chain combines TRBV24-1 with TRBJ2-7; 10 nucleotides agree with TRBD1. Per the germline V gene, CDR1 is KGHDR and CDR2 is SFDVKD. The CDR3 covers 17 residues. V was pared by 4 bases and J by 0 bases, with 8 bases of the junction left unmatched. The DNA of the CDR3 is TGTGCCACCAGTGAGAGGGACAGGGGCCTTAGCTCCTACGAGCAGTACTTC. This sequence encodes CATSERDRGLSSYEQYF.

At least ten counts were recorded for this clonotype. V is TRBV7-8 and J is TRBJ1-1; D not resolved. V gave up 6 bases and J gave up 2 bases, with 13 bases separating them. Germline CDR1 SGHVS, CDR2 FQNEAQ. CDR3 length equals 14 residues. This CDR3 reads CASRPRTDNTEAFF. In DNA, the CDR3 is TGTGCCAGCAGGCCCCGGACCGACAACACTGAAGCTTTCTTT.

Notes on this clonotype: With a much larger clone just one base away, this may be a read error. The V gene is TRBV12-3 or TRBV12-4, the J gene TRBJ1-5; D is undetermined. The CDR3 covers 14 residues. DNA for the CDR3: TGTGTCAGCAGTTTCGCAGGAATTGATCAGCCCCAGCATTTT. Its translation: CVSSFAGIDQPQHF.

Notes on this clonotype: This may come from a read error, since a much larger clone is one base off. As the CDR3 is not closed by the conserved phenylalanine or tryptophan, this likely results from a read error. This chain joins TRBV4-1 and TRBJ2-3; possibly TRBD1 for D (6 bases). The germline V and J ends were trimmed by 4 bases and 10 bases, with 12 bases remaining between them. The CDR3 loop spans 12 amino acids. CDR1 and CDR2 (germline): MGHRA, YSYEKL. This chain's CDR3 is CASSLTGSAQYY. The DNA of the CDR3 is TGCGCCAGCAGCCTAACAGGGTCGGCGCAGTATTAT.

This clonotype was counted at least ten times. The rearrangement links TRBV5-1 to TRBJ2-7; the D gene is possibly TRBD1 (6 bases). Deletions cut 1 base from V and 2 bases from J, with 10 bases between. CDR3 length equals 14 residues. CDR1 is SGHRS and CDR2 is YFSETQ in the germline V gene. The CDR3 region is CASSLIQGAYEQYF. The CDR3 DNA reads TGCGCCAGCAGCTTGATACAGGGAGCCTACGAGCAGTACTTC.

This clonotype was picked up a small number of times. The genes are TRBV4-3 and TRBJ1-6; 8 bases fit TRBD1. The V and J ends lost 0 bases and 7 bases, in that order; junction bases with no gene match: 11. Germline V lookup: CDR1 LGHNA, CDR2 YSLEER. The length of the CDR3 is 18 residues. The CDR3 DNA is TGCGCCAGCAGCCAAGAGGGTTTCCGGACAGGGAGGAATTCACCCCTCCACTTT. Translating it yields CASSQEGFRTGRNSPLHF.

The rearrangement joins TRBV10-3 to TRBJ1-1, with D perhaps matching TRBD1 (5 bases). Deletions cut 9 bases from V and 5 bases from J, with 16 bases between. The CDR3 loop spans 13 amino acids. Germline CDR1 ENHRY, CDR2 SYGVKD. CDR3 DNA sequence: TGTGCCATGGGGGGACGGCAGGAGACTGAAGCTTTCTTT. Translated, it gives CAMGGRQETEAFF.

This clonotype was seen ten or more times. The chain has TRBV6-2 or TRBV6-3 and TRBJ2-1; 10 bases are shared with TRBD2. With 6 bases clipped from V and 6 bases from J, the junction kept 11 bases outside the gene matches. This CDR3 spans 16 amino acids. CDR1 and CDR2 (germline): MNHEY, SVGEGT. DNA of the CDR3: TGTGCCAGCAGGGGTGGAGGAAGCGGGAGGGGCAATGAGCAGTTCTTC. This codes for CASRGGGSGRGNEQFF.

In this sample, this clonotype turned up many times. V usage is TRBV4-1 and J usage is TRBJ1-6; D possibly corresponds to TRBD1 (5 bases). This CDR3 has 12 residues. Germline CDR1 reads MGHRA; CDR2 reads YSYEKL. Trimming removed 6 bases at V and 7 bases at J, with 7 bases between. CDR3 loop: CASRGTNSPLHF. The CDR3 coding sequence is TGCGCCAGCAGAGGGACGAATTCACCCCTCCACTTT.

This clonotype was seen repeatedly, ten times or more. The chain carries TRBV20-1 and TRBJ1-3, with a possible D match to TRBD1 (5 bases). The germline V and J ends were trimmed by 0 bases and 0 bases, with 9 bases remaining between them. The CDR3 contains 15 residues. In germline, CDR1 is DFQATT, CDR2 SNEGSKA (reference sequence). The CDR3 DNA reads as TGCAGTGCTAGAGACAGGGCCTACTCTGGAAACACCATATATTTT. Translation: CSARDRAYSGNTIYF.

This clonotype was seen repeatedly, ten times or more. J is TRBJ2-1 and V is TRBV5-1; D is unclear. V lost 0 bases to trimming and J lost 0 bases, with 13 bases between them. The CDR3 runs to 17 residues. Germline loops: CDR1 SGHRS, CDR2 YFSETQ. The CDR3 DNA reads TGCGCCAGCAGCTTGGACGTAACCGGCCCCTCCTACAATGAGCAGTTCTTC. Translation: CASSLDVTGPSYNEQFF.

This clonotype appeared a few times. The V gene is TRBV7-2, the J gene TRBJ1-4; D not certain. Germline V lookup: CDR1 SGHTA, CDR2 FQGNSA. CDR3 length: 16 amino acids. Trimming took 6 bases from V and 0 from J, leaving 14 bases between them. CDR3 sequence reads: CASSPKRTATNEKLFF. The CDR3 bases are TGTGCCAGCAGTCCAAAAAGGACGGCAACTAATGAAAAACTGTTTTTT.

The chain is built from TRBV18 and TRBJ1-4, with D tentatively TRBD1 (6 bases). Germline V gives CDR1 KGHSH, CDR2 LQKENI. Trimming cost V 3 bases and J 7 bases, with 18 bases left between them. This CDR3 has 16 residues. The CDR3 here is CASSPLIRQEGEKLFF. The CDR3 DNA sequence: TGTGCCAGCTCACCCCTAATAAGACAGGAAGGTGAAAAACTGTTTTTT.

V and J are TRBV10-3 and TRBJ2-3, with D hard to call. The ends were cut back, 6 bases at V and 0 bases at J, with 1 base in the middle. The germline gives CDR1 ENHRY, CDR2 SYGVKD. This CDR3 has 11 residues. In nucleotides, the CDR3 is TGTGCCATCAGGAGCACAGATACGCAGTATTTT. Translated: CAIRSTDTQYF.

This clonotype was counted many times. The gene calls are TRBV20-1 and TRBJ1-1, with TRBD1 matching 9 bases. V trimming: 4 bases; J trimming: 5 bases; junction bases outside the gene matches: 8. The germline V gene has CDR1 DFQATT and CDR2 SNEGSKA (reference sequence). The CDR3 totals 14 residues. Here the CDR3 DNA reads TGCAGTGCTATCAAGGGACAGGGCTGGACTGAAGCTTTCTTT. Protein: CSAIKGQGWTEAFF.

Comment on this clonotype: A read error may be the cause here, since a much bigger clone is one base away. The chain recombines TRBV5-1 with TRBJ2-5, with D possibly TRBD2 on 6 matching bases. This CDR3 contains 15 residues. Germline V gene sequence: CDR1 SGHRS, CDR2 YFSETQ. The CDR3 reads CSSSFSGLLQETQYF. The CDR3 coding sequence is TGCTCCAGCAGCTTCTCGGGACTCCTGCAAGAGACCCAGTACTTC.

Concerning this clonotype: This may be a read error, as it is one base from a much larger clone. This chain joins TRBV7-8 and TRBJ2-1; 8 bases agree with TRBD2. CDR1 is SGHVS and CDR2 is FQNEAQ in the germline V gene. The CDR3 has 17 residues. DNA of the CDR3: TGTGCCAGCAGCTTAGCGGCGGGGGGATTAGTATACAATGAGCGGTTCTTC. It encodes CASSLAAGGLVYNERFF.

Points on this clonotype: A much larger clone differs from this one at a single base, so this may be a read error. The rearrangement joins TRBV20-1 to TRBJ1-5; TRBD1 is a possible D gene (5 bases). The CDR3 contains 13 residues. Germline V CDR1 and CDR2: DFQATT, SNEGSKA (reference sequence). Trimming shortened V by 5 bases and J by 7 bases, and 15 bases separated the two germline ends. The CDR3 is CSAGAGKGQPQHF. For the CDR3, the DNA is TGCAGTGCTGGGGCAGGGAAAGGCCAGCCCCAGCATTTT.

This clonotype was counted ten times or more. The V call is TRBV5-1, the J call TRBJ2-7; 7 bases line up with TRBD1. The CDR3 runs 12 residues. From germline, CDR1 is SGHRS and CDR2 YFSETQ. Trimming removed 7 bases from V and 2 bases from J; junction bases left unmatched: 3. CDR3 sequence reads: CASQGQTYEQYF. The DNA of the CDR3 is TGCGCCAGCCAGGGACAGACCTACGAGCAGTACTTC.